Described below is a single TCR beta chain sequence and its context. The sample is drawn from a study of cytomegalovirus exposure and HLA in healthy donors. A multiplex PCR was run with 60 Vbeta primers and 13 Jbeta primers. Generated by immunoSEQ multiplex PCR, the TCRdb table keeps only in-frame clones and is missing some. Of more than 95,000 clones in the sample, 60% to 85% are singletons; the top ten hold about 3.4%. CDR3 length: 17 residues. In germline, CDR1 is KGHSH, CDR2 LQKENI. The trim removed 3 bases at V and 4 bases at J, leaving 12 bases unmatched. The sequencing sample was made of PBMCs. This receptor was obtained from a man aged 25 to 45 in good health and CMV-seronegative. The rearrangement joins TRBV18 to TRBJ1-1; TRBD1 matches at 9 bases. The CDR3 region is CASSPLPDRGESTEAFF. CDR3 coding DNA: TGTGCCAGCTCACCCCTACCGGACAGGGGAGAGAGCACTGAAGCTTTCTTT.